The entry below describes one T cell receptor beta chain. These data come from a study of blood T cell repertoires in COVID-19. Study as a whole: PBMCs, B-cell-depleted T cells, or T cells provided the cDNA or gDNA that made up the material.

As processed by the authors: Reference gene primer amplification in the assay estimated nucleated cell counts. Clones were read by immunoSEQ multiplex PCR, and TCRdb kept only the in-frame ones, dropping some. That table gives V, J and clone size, and the DNA gave D and trimming. This table holds 150,000 to 200,000 clones, approximately 80% found once. Germline trimming cut 7 bases from V and 2 bases from J; bases unmatched to any gene: 6. The length of the CDR3 is 14 residues. Germline V lookup: CDR1 MDHEN, CDR2 SYDVKM. Input material: peripheral blood. This chain connects TRBV28 to TRBJ2-7, with 9 bases matching TRBD2. The receptor comes from a woman aged 40 to 55 with COVID-19, enrolled during active disease. The CDR3 region has the DNA TGTGCCAGCACCCCAATAGCGGGAGCCTACGAGCAGTACTTC. As protein: CASTPIAGAYEQYF.